This TCR beta chain derives from a study of blood T cell repertoires in COVID-19. On the study more broadly: Whether acute or convalescent, the COVID-19 samples came from the United States, Italy and Spain.

V was pared by 4 bases and J by 6 bases, with 13 bases between. The CDR3 has 14 amino acids. Germline CDR1 reads SGHTA; CDR2 reads FQGTGA. TCRdb's copy holds only in-frame clones and misses some; the assay was immunoSEQ multiplex PCR. The data hold fewer than 95,000 clones, with less than 85% observed a single time. Input material: peripheral blood. V gene TRBV7-3 combines with J gene TRBJ2-1; weak D call: TRBD2 (6 bases). The receptor was derived from a human donor in a cohort sampled during active COVID-19. The CDR3 sequence is CASSSGGAGNEQFF. The DNA for the CDR3 is TGTGCCAGCAGCTCGGGCGGGGCTGGCAATGAGCAGTTCTTC. Complete variable domain (other parts from reference TRBV7-3 and TRBJ2-1): GAGVSQTPSNKVTEKGKYVELRCDPISGHTALYWYRQSLGQGPEFLIYFQGTGAADDSGLPNDRFFAVRPEGSVSTLKIQRTERGDSAVYLCASSSGGAGNEQFFGPGTRLTVL.